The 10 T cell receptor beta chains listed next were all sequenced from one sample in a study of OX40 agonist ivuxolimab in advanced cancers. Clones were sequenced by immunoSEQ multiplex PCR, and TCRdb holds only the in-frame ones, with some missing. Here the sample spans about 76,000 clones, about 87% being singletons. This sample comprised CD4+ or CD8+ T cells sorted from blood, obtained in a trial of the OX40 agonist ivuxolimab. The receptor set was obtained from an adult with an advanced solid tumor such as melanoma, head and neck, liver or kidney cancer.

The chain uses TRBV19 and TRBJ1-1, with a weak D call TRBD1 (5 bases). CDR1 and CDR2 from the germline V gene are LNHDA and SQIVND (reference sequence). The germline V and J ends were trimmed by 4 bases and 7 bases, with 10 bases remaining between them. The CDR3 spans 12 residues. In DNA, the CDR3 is TGTGCCAGTAGTACACACAGGAGTGAAGCTTTCTTT. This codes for CASSTHRSEAFF.

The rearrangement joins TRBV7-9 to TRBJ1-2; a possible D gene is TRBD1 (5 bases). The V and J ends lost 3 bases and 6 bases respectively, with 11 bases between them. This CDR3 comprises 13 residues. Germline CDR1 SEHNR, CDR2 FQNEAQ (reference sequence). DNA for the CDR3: TGTGCCAGCAGCTTTGGGGAGGGGAATGGCTACACCTTC. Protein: CASSFGEGNGYTF.

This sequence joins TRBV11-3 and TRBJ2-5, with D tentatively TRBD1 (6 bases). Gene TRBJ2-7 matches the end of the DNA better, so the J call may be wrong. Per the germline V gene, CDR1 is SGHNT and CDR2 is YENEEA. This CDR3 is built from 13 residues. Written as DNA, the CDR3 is TGTGCCAGCAGCTTTTCCCAGGGGTACGAGCAGTACTTC. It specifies CASSFSQGYEQYF.

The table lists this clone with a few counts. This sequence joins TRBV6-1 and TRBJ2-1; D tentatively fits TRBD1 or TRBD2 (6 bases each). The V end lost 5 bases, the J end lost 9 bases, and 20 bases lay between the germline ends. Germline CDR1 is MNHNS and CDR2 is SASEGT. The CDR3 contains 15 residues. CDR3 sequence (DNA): TGTGCCAGCAGTCCAAGACAGAGGGGGGCCGGTGAGCAGTTCTTC. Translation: CASSPRQRGAGEQFF.

The CDR3 sequence is CASSRRTGGLNTEAFF. For the CDR3, the DNA is TGTGCCAGCAGCCGAAGGACAGGGGGACTAAACACTGAAGCTTTCTTT. The chain employs TRBV7-9 and TRBJ1-1, with 10 bases aligning to TRBD1. The CDR3 sequence is 16 residues long. The V and J ends lost 5 bases and 2 bases, in that order; junction bases with no gene match: 8. CDR1 is SEHNR and CDR2 is FQNEAQ in the germline V gene (reference sequence).

In nucleotides, the CDR3 is TGTGCCAGCAAGCCCCCAGGACTGAACACTGAAGCTTTCTTT. This translates into CASKPPGLNTEAFF. The chain links TRBV6-5 to TRBJ1-1, with D hard to call. Germline V gives CDR1 MNHEY, CDR2 SVGAGI. This CDR3 is 14 amino acids long. V shed 7 bases and J shed 0 bases, with 12 bases lying between them.

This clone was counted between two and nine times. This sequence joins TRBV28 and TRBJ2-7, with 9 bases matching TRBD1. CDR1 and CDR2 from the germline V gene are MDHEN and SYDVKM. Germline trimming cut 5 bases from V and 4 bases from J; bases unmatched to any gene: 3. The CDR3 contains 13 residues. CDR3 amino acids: CASSPGTGYEQYF. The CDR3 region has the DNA TGTGCCAGCAGTCCAGGGACAGGGTACGAGCAGTACTTC.

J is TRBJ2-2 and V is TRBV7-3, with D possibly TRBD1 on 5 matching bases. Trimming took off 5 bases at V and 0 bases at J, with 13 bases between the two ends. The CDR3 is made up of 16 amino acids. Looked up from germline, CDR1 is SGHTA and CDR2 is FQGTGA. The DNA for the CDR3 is TGTGCCAGCAGCACCCGGACACCCGCGAACACCGGGGAGCTGTTTTTT. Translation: CASSTRTPANTGELFF.

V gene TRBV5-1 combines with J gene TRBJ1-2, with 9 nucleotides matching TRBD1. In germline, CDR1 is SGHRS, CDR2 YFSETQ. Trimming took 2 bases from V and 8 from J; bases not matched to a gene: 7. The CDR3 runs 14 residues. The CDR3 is CASSFFDTGGGYTF. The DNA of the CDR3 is TGCGCCAGCAGCTTTTTCGATACAGGGGGCGGCTACACCTTC. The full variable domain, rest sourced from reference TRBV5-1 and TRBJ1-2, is KAGVTQTPRYLIKTRGQQVTLSCSPISGHRSVSWYQQTPGQGLQFLFEYFSETQRNKGNFPGRFSGRQFSNSRSEMNVSTLELGDSALYLCASSFFDTGGGYTFGSGTRLTVV.

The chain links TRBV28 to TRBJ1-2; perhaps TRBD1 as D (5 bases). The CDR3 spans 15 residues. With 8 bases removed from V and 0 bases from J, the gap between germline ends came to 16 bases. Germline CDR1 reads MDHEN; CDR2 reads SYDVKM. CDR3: CASQDTVLANYGYTF. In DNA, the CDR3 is TGTGCCAGCCAGGACACAGTCTTAGCTAACTATGGCTACACCTTC.